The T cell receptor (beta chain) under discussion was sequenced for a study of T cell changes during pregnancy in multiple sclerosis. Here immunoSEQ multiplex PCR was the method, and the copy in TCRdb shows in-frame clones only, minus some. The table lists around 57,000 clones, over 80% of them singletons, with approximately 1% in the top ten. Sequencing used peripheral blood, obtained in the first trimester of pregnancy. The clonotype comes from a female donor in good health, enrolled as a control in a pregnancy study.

The CDR3 DNA reads as TGTGCCAGCAGCCAGAGAGTAGGGACAGGGGATGAGACCCAGTACTTC. Translation gives CASSQRVGTGDETQYF. V usage is TRBV14 and J usage is TRBJ2-5, with 10 bases that match TRBD1. The CDR3 totals 16 residues. Per the germline V gene, CDR1 is SGHDN and CDR2 is FVKESK. V trimming: 3 bases; J trimming: 5 bases; junction bases outside the gene matches: 9.